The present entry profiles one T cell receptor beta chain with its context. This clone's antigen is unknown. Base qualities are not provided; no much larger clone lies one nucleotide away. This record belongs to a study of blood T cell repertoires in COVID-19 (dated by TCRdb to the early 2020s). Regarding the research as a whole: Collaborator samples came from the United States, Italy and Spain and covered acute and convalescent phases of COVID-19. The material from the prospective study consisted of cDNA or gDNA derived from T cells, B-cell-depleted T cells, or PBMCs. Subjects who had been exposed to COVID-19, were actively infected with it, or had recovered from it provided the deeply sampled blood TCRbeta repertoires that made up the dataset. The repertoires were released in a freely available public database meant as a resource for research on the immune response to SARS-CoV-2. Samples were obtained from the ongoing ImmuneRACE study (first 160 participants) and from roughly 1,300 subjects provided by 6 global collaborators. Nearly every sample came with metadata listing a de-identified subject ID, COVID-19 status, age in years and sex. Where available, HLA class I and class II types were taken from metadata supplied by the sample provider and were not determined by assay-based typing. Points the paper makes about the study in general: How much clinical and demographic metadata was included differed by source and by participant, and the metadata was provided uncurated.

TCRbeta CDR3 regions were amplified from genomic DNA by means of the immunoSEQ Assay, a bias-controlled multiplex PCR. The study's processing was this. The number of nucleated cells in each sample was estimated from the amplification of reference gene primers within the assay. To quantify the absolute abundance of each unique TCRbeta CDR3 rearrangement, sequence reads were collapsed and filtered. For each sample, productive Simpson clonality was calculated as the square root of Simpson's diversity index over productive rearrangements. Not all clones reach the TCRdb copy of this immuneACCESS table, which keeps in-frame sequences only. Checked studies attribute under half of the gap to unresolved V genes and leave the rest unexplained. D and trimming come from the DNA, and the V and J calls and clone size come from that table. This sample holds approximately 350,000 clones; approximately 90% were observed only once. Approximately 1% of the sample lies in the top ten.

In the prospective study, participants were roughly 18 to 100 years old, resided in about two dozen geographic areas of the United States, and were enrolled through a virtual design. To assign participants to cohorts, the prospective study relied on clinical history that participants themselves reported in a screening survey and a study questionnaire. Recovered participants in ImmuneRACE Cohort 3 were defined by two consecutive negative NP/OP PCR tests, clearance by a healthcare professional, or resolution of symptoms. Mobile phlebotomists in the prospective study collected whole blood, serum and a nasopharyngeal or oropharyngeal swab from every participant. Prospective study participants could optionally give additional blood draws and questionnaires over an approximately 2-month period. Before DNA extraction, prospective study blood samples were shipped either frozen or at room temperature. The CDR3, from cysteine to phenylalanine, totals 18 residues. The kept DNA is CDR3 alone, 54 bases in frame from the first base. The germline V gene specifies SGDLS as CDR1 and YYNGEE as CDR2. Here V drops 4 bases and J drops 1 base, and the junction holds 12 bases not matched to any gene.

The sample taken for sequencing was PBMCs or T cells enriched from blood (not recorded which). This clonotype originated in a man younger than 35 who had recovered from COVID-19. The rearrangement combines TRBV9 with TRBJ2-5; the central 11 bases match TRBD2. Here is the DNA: TGTGCCAGCAGCCCGGGGCTAGCGGGGGGTCGGGGCCAAGAGACCCAGTACTTC. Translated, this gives CASSPGLAGGRGQETQYF.